This T cell receptor (beta chain) emerged from a study of T cells after yellow fever vaccination. TCRdb analysed the 5' RACE reads with MiXCR anew, one entry per CDR3 protein. The data contain some 340,000 distinct CDR3 sequences, around 10% of them singletons. Trimming shortened V by 0 bases and J by 7 bases, and 6 bases separated the two germline ends. Germline lookup yields CDR1 LNHNV and CDR2 YYDKDF (reference sequence). The CDR3 spans 12 residues. This clonotype was counted only a few times. Specimen: CD4+ T cells sorted from PBMCs, collected 45 days after the yellow fever booster vaccination. This chain links TRBV15 with TRBJ1-2; D call uncertain. The source of this sequence is a man aged 18 to 30 who received the YFV17D yellow fever vaccine. CDR3 coding DNA: TGTGCCACCAGCAGAGATCGGGTTGGCTACACCTTC. Residues: CATSRDRVGYTF.